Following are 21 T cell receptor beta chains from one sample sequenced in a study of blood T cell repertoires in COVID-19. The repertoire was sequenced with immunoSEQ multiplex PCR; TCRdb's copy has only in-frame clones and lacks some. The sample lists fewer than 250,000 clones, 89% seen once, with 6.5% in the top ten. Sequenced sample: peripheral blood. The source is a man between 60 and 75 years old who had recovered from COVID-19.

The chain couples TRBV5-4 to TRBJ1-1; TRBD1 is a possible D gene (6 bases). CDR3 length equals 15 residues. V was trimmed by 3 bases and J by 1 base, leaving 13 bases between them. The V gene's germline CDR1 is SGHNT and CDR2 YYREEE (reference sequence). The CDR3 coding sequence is TGTGCCAGCAGCTACTTACAGGGAAAGAACACTGAAGCTTTCTTT. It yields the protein CASSYLQGKNTEAFF.

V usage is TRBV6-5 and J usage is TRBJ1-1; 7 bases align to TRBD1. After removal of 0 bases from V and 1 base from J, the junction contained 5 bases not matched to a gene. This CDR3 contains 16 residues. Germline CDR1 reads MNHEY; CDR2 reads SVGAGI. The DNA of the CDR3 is TGTGCCAGCAGTTACTCGACAGGGAAGTGGAACACTGAAGCTTTCTTT. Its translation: CASSYSTGKWNTEAFF.

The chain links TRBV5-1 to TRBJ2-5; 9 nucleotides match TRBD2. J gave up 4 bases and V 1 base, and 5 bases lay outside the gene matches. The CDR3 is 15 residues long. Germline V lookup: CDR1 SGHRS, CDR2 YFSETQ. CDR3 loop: CASSLRSSGTETQYF. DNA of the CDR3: TGCGCCAGCAGCTTGAGGTCTAGCGGGACAGAGACCCAGTACTTC.

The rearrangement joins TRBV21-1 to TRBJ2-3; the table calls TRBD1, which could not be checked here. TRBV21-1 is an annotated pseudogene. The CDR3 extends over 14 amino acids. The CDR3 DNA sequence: TGTGCCACCCCAAAACCTGGTGGCTCAGATACGCAGTATTTT. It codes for CATPKPGGSDTQYF.

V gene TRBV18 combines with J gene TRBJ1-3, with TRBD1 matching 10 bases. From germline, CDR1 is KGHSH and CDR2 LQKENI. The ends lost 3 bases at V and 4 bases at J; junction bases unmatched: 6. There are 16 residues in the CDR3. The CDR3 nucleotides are TGTGCCAGCTCACCTTGGGGGACAGGGGCCGGAAACACCATATATTTT. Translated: CASSPWGTGAGNTIYF.

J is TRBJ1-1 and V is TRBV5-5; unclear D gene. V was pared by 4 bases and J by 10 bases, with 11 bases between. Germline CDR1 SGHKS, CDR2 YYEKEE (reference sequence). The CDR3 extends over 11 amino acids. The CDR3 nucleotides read TGTGCCAGCAGCGACTTGAGGAGAGCTTTCTTT. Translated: CASSDLRRAFF.

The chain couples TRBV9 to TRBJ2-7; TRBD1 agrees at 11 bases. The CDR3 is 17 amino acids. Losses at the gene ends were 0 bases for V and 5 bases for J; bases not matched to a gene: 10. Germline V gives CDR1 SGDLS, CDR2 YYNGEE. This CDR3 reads CASSVEGLGQGEDEQYF. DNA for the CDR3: TGTGCCAGCAGCGTAGAGGGATTGGGACAGGGGGAAGACGAGCAGTACTTC.

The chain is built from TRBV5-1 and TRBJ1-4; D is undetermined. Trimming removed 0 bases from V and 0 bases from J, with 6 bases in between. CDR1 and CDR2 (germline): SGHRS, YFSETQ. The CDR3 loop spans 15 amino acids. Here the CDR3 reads CASSLEASTNEKLFF. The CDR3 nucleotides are TGCGCCAGCAGCTTGGAAGCGTCAACTAATGAAAAACTGTTTTTT.

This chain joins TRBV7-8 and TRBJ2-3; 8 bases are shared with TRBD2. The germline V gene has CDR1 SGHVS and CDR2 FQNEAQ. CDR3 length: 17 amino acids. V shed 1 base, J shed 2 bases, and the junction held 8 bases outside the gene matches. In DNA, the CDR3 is TGTGCCAGCAGCTTAGAGTGGGTAGCGGGGCCCACAGATACGCAGTATTTT. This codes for CASSLEWVAGPTDTQYF.

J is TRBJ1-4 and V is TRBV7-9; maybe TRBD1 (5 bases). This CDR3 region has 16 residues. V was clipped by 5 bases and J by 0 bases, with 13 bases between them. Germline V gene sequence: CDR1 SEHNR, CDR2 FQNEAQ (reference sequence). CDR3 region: CASSPRQTSTNEKLFF. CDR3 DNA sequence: TGTGCCAGCAGCCCACGACAGACTTCAACTAATGAAAAACTGTTTTTT.

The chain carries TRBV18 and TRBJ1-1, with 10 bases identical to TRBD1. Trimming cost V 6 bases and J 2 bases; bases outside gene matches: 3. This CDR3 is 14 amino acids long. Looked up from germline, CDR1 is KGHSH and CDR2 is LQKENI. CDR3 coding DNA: TGTGCCAGCTCGCAGACAGGGGGCAACACTGAAGCTTTCTTT. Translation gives CASSQTGGNTEAFF. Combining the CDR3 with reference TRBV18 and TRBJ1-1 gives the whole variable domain NAGVMQNPRHLVRRRGQEARLRCSPMKGHSHVYWYRQLPEEGLKFMVYLQKENIIDESGMPKERFSAEFPKEGPSILRIQQVVRGDSAAYFCASSQTGGNTEAFFGQGTRLTVV.

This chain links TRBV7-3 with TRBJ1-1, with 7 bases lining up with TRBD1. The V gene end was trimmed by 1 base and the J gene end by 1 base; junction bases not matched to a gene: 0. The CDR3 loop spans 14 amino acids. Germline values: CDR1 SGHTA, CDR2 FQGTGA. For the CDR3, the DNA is TGTGCCAGCAGCTTAAACAGGGGGAACACTGAAGCTTTCTTT. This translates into CASSLNRGNTEAFF.

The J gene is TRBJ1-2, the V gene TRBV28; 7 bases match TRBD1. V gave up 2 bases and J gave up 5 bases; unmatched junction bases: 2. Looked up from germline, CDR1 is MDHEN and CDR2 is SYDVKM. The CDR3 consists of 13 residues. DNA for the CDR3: TGTGCCAGCAGTTTACAGGGGGGTTATGGCTACACCTTC. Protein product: CASSLQGGYGYTF.

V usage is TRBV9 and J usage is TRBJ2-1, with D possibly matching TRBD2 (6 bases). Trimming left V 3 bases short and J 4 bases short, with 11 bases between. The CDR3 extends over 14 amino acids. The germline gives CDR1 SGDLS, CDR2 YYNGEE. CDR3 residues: CASSATGLYNEQFF. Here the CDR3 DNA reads TGTGCCAGCAGCGCCACGGGACTGTACAATGAGCAGTTCTTC.

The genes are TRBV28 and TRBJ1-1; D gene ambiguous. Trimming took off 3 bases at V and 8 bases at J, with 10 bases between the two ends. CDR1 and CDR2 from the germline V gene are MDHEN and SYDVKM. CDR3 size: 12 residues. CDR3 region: CASSFSVREAFF. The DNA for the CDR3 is TGTGCCAGCAGTTTTTCGGTCAGGGAAGCTTTCTTT.

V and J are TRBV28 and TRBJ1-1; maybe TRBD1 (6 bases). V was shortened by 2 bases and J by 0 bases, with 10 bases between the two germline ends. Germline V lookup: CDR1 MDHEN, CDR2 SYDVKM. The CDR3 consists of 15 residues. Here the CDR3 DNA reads TGTGCCAGCAGTTTAGGGACACCGATGAACACTGAAGCTTTCTTT. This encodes CASSLGTPMNTEAFF.

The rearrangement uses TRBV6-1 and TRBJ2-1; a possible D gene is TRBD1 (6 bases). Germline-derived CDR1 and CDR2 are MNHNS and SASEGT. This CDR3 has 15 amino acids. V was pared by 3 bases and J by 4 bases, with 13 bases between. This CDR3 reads CASSDKGVLYNEQFF. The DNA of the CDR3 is TGTGCCAGCAGTGACAAGGGGGTCCTGTACAATGAGCAGTTCTTC.

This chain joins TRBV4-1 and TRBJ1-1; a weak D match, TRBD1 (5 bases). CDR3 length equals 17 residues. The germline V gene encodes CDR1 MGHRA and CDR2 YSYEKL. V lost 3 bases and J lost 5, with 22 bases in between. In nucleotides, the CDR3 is TGCGCCAGCAGCCATCGAAGGGGTGGCGGGGAAGGAACTGAAGCTTTCTTT. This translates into CASSHRRGGGEGTEAFF.

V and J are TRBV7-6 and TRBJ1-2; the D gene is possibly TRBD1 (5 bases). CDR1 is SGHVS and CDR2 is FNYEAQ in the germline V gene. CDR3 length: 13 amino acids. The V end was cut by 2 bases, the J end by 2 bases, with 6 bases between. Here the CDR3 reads CASSLQGNYGYTF. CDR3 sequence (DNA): TGTGCCAGCAGCTTACAGGGAAACTATGGCTACACCTTC.

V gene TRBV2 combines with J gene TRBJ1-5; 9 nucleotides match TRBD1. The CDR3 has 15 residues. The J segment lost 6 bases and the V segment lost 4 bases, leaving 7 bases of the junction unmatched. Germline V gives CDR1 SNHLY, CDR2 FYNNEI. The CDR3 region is CASSVQGARGQPQHF. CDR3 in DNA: TGTGCCAGCAGTGTACAGGGGGCGCGAGGTCAGCCCCAGCATTTT. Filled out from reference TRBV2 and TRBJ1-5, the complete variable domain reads EPEVTQTPSHQVTQMGQEVILRCVPISNHLYFYWYRQILGQKVEFLVSFYNNEISEKSEIFDDQFSVERPDGSNFTLKIRSTKLEDSAMYFCASSVQGARGQPQHFGDGTRLSIL.

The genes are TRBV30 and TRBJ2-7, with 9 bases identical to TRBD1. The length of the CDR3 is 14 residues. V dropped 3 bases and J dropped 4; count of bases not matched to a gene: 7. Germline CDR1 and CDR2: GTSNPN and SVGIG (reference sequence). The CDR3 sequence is CAWSKWTGAYEQYF. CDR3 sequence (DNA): TGTGCCTGGAGCAAATGGACAGGGGCTTACGAGCAGTACTTC. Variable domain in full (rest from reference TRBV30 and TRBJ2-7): SQTIHQWPATLVQPVGSPLSLECTVEGTSNPNLYWYRQAAGRGLQLLFYSVGIGQISSEVPQNLSASRPQDRQFILSSKKLLLSDSGFYLCAWSKWTGAYEQYFGPGTRLTVT.